This TCR beta chain was recovered during a study of response to subunit inactivated influenza vaccine. General study results and limits: The authors put forward the suggestion that each seasonal influenza vaccination may bring in only a limited number of new T cells.

TCRdb passed the RT-PCR reads through MiXCR, listing each CDR3 protein once. Altogether fewer than 650,000 distinct CDR3 sequences are present, over 10% being singletons, with the ten largest covering around 13%. The germline CDR1 and CDR2 sequences are MNHEY and SVGAGI. The CDR3 spans 16 residues. V trimming: 1 base; J trimming: 4 bases; junction bases outside the gene matches: 4. This clonotype was detected ten times or more. Its antigen is unidentified. This chain links TRBV6-5 with TRBJ1-5; 10 nucleotides agree with TRBD1. The TCR originated in a man aged 50-59 years who received an inactivated influenza vaccine. The sample in question was PBMCs from blood, obtained roughly 45 days after vaccination. The CDR3 is CASSYWGQGRNQPQHF. CDR3 in DNA: TGTGCCAGCAGTTACTGGGGACAGGGGCGTAATCAGCCCCAGCATTTT.